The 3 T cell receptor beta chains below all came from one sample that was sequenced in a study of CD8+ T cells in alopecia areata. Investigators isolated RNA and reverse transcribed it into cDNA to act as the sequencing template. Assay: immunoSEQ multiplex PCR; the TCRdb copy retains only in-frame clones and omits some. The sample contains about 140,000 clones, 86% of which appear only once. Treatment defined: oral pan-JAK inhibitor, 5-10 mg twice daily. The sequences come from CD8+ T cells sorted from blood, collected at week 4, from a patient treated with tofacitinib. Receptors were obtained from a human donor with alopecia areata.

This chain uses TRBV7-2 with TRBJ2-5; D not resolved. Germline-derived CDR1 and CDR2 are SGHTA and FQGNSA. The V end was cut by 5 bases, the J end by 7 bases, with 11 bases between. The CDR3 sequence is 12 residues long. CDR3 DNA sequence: TGTGCCAGCAGCACTGCCCAACGGACCCAGTACTTC. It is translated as CASSTAQRTQYF.

CDR3 nucleotides: TGCGCCAGCAGCCAAAAACAGGGGACCTACGAGCAGTACTTC. This encodes CASSQKQGTYEQYF. V is TRBV4-1 and J is TRBJ2-7, with 7 bases fitting TRBD1. Germline V CDR1 and CDR2: MGHRA, YSYEKL. CDR3 size: 14 residues. V was pared by 2 bases and J by 2 bases, with 3 bases of the junction left unmatched.

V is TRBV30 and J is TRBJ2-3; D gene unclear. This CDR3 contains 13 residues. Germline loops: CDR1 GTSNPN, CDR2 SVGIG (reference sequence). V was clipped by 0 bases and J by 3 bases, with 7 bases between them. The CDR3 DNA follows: TGTGCCTGGAGTGTATCGAGTACAGATACGCAGTATTTT. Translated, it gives CAWSVSSTDTQYF. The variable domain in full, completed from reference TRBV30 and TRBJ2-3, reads SQTIHQWPATLVQPVGSPLSLECTVEGTSNPNLYWYRQAAGRGLQLLFYSVGIGQISSEVPQNLSASRPQDRQFILSSKKLLLSDSGFYLCAWSVSSTDTQYFGPGTRLTVL.